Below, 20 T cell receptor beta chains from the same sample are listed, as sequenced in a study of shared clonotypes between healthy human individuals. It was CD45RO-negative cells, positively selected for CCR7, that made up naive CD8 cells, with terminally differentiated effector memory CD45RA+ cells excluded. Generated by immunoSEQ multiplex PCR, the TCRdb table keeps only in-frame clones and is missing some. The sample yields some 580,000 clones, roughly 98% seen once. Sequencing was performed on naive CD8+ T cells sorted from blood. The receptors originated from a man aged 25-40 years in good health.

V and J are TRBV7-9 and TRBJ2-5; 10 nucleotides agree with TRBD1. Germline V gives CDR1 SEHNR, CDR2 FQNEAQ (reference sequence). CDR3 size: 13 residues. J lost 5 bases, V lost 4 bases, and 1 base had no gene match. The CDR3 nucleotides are TGTGCCAGCAGCTGGGACAGGGGTGAGACCCAGTACTTC. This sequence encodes CASSWDRGETQYF.

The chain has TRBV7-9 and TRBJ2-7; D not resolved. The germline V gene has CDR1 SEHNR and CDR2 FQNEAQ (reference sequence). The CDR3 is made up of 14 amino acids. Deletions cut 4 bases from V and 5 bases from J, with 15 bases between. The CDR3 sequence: CASSSRAAAHEQYF. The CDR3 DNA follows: TGTGCCAGCAGCTCCCGTGCGGCAGCCCACGAGCAGTACTTC.

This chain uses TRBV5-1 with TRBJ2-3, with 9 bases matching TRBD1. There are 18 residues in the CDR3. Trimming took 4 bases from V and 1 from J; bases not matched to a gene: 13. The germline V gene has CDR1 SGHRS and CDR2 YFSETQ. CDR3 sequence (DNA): TGCGCCAGCAGCATTACGACGGTCGGGACAGGGCGCACAGATACGCAGTATTTT. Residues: CASSITTVGTGRTDTQYF.

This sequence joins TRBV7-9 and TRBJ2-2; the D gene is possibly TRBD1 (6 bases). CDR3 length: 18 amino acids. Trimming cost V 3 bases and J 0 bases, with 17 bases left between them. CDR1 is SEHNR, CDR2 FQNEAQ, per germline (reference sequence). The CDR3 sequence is CASSFRSQGPSNTGELFF. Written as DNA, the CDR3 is TGTGCCAGCAGCTTCCGCAGCCAGGGGCCATCGAACACCGGGGAGCTGTTTTTT.

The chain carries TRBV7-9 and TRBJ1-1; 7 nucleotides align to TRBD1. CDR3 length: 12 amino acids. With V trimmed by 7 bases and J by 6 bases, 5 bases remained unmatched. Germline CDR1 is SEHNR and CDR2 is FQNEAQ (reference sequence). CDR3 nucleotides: TGTGCCAGCACAGGGGGGGTGTCTGAAGCTTTCTTT. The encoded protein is CASTGGVSEAFF.

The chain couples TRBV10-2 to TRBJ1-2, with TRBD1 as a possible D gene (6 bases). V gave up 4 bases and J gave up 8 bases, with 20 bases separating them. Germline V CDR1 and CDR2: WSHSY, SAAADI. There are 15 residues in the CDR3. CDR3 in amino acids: CASSGGRGGGGGYTF. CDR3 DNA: TGCGCCAGCAGTGGAGGGAGGGGGGGCGGTGGAGGCTACACCTTC.

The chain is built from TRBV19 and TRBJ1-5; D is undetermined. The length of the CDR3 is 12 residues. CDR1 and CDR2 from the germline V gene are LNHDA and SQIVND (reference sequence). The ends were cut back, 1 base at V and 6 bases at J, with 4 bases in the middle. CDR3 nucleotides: TGTGCCAGTAGTATAGGTCTTCAGCCCCAGCATTTT. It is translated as CASSIGLQPQHF.

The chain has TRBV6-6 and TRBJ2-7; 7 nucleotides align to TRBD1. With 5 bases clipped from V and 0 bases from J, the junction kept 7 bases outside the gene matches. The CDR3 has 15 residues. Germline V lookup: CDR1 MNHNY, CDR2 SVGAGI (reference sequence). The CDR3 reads CASSRRTGSSYEQYF. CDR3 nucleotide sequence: TGTGCCAGCAGTCGTAGGACAGGAAGCTCCTACGAGCAGTACTTC.

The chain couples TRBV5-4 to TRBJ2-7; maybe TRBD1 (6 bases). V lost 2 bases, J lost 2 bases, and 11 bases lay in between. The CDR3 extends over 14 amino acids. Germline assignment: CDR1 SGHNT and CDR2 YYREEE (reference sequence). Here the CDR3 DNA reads TGTGCCAGCAGCTTTGCTGGGGGCACCTACGAGCAGTACTTC. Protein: CASSFAGGTYEQYF.

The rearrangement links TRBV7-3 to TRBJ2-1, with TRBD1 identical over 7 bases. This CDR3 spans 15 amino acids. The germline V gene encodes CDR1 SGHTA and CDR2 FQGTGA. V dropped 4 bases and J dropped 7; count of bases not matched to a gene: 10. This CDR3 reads CASSSYLDRDNEQFF. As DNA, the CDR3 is TGTGCCAGCAGCTCATACCTCGACAGGGATAATGAGCAGTTCTTC.

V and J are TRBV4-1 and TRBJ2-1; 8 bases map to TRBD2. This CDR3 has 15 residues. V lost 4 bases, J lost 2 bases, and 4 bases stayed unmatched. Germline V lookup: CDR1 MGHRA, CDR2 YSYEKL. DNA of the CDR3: TGCGCCAGCAGCCCCAGCGGGAGCGCCTACAATGAGCAGTTCTTC. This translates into CASSPSGSAYNEQFF.

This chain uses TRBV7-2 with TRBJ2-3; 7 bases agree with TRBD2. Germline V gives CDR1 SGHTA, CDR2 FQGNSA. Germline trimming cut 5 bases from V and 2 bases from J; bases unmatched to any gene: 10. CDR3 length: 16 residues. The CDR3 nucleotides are TGTGCCAGCAGCCCAGGCCGACTAGCTCTCACAGATACGCAGTATTTT. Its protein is CASSPGRLALTDTQYF.

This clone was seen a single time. CDR3 DNA sequence: TGTGCCAGCACCTCCACCATCGGGGTAGGCGGCTACACCTTC. This encodes CASTSTIGVGGYTF. The chain has TRBV28 and TRBJ1-2; D is uncertain. Trimming took 7 bases from V and 8 from J, leaving 20 bases between them. The CDR3 has 14 residues. Looked up from germline, CDR1 is MDHEN and CDR2 is SYDVKM.

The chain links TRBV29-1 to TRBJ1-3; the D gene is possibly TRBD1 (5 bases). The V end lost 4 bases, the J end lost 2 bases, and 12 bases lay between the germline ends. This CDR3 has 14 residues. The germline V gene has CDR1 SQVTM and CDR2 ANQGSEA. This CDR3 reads CSVVSQGPGNTIYF. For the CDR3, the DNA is TGCAGCGTTGTAAGCCAGGGCCCTGGAAACACCATATATTTT.

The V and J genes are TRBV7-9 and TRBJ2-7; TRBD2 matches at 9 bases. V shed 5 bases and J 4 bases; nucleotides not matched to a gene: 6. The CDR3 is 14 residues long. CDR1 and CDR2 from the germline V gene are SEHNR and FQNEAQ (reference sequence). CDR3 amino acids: CASSPRLAVYEQYF. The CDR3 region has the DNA TGTGCCAGCAGCCCTAGACTAGCGGTGTACGAGCAGTACTTC.

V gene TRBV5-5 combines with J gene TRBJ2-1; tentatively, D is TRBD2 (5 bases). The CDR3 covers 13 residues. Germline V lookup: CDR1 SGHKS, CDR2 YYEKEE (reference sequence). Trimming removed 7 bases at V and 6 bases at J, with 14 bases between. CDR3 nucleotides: TGTGCCAGCTGGACGGACTCGGTCAATGAGCAGTTCTTC. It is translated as CASWTDSVNEQFF.

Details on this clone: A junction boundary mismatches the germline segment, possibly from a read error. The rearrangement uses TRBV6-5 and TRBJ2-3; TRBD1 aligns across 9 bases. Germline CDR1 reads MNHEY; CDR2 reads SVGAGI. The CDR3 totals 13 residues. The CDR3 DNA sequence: TGTGCCAGCAGTTACTCGGAGGGGACAGGGCATGTCTTT. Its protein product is CASSYSEGTGHVF.

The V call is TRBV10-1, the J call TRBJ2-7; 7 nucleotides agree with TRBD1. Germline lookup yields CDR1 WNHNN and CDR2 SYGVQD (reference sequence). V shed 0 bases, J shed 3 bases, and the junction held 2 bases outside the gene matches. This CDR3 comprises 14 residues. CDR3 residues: CASSESTGIYEQYF. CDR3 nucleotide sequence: TGCGCCAGCAGTGAGTCGACAGGGATCTACGAGCAGTACTTC.

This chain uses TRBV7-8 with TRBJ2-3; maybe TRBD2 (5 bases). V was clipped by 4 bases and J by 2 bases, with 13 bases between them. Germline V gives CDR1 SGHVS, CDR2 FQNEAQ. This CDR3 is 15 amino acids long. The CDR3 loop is CASSSRASFTDTQYF. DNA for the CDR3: TGTGCCAGCAGCTCCCGGGCTAGCTTCACAGATACGCAGTATTTT.

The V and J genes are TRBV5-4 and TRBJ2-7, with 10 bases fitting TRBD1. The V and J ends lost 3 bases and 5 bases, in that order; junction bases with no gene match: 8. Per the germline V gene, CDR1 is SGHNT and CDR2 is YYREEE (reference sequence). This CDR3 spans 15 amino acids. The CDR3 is CASSWPGQGIHEQYF. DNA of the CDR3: TGTGCCAGCAGCTGGCCGGGACAGGGGATCCACGAGCAGTACTTC.